The sequence of this TCR beta chain was determined in a study of human T cells and chemical hapten exposure. Study-level findings and limits: In comparison with controls, expanded TCRs gave rise to a significantly larger number of large CDR3 similarity clusters.

The sample's time point: pre-sensitization, week 0. This sample's treatment: therapeutic diphenylcyclopropenone sensitization with weekly scalp DPC. For the library, individual cDNA molecules each received unique molecular identifiers. TCRdb called the RACE reads again in MiXCR, with one record for every CDR3 protein. The sample has around 120,000 distinct CDR3 sequences; 13% are singletons. In germline, CDR1 is SGHNT, CDR2 YYREEE (reference sequence). V gave up 0 bases and J gave up 4 bases, with 14 bases separating them. The CDR3 totals 15 residues. As to this clonotype: Its specificity is unknown.

The sequenced sample was whole blood, obtained in connection with sensitization to the hapten diphenylcyclopropenone (DPC). This chain connects TRBV5-4 to TRBJ2-7; a possible D gene is TRBD1 (5 bases). This clonotype was sampled from a woman under 30 with alopecia areata. Some clones in this sample may be carry-over from other donors' samples. This CDR3 is CASSLGRTYSYEQYF. CDR3 sequence (DNA): TGTGCCAGCAGCTTGGGCCGGACATACAGTTACGAGCAGTACTTC. The whole variable domain, filled in from reference TRBV5-4 and TRBJ2-7, reads ETGVTQSPTHLIKTRGQQVTLRCSSQSGHNTVSWYQQALGQGPQFIFQYYREEENGRGNFPPRFSGLQFPNYSSELNVNALELDDSALYLCASSLGRTYSYEQYFGPGTRLTVT.